This T cell receptor beta chain derives from a study of blood T cell repertoires in COVID-19. The germline CDR1 and CDR2 sequences are SNHLY and FYNNEI. The CDR3 is 12 amino acids. V was clipped by 8 bases and J by 7 bases; unmatched bases: 7. Measured with immunoSEQ multiplex PCR; TCRdb has only the in-frame clones, and not every one. The sample has 200,000 to 250,000 clones; around 84% are singletons. Sequences were obtained from peripheral blood. The chain recombines TRBV2 with TRBJ2-5; 7 nucleotides align to TRBD2. This TCR derives from a woman aged 70-85 years with active or convalescent COVID-19. As DNA, the CDR3 is TGTGCCAGCGGGGGGGGGAGTTGGACCCAGTACTTC. Translation gives CASGGGSWTQYF.